This passage covers 10 T cell receptor beta chains from one sample sequenced in a study of T-cell memory formation after mild COVID-19. MiXCR was run by TCRdb on the 5' RACE reads, yielding one entry per CDR3 protein. The sample gives tens of thousands of distinct CDR3 sequences, roughly 6.6% of which show up once; 0.6% to 1% is in the top ten. The sequenced sample was PBMCs or a T cell subset sorted from them (not recorded which). Receptor source: an adult who had mild COVID-19 (a few samples of this study predate the infection). Cell type and time point are not known.

In this sample, this clonotype turned up many times. The genes are TRBV27 and TRBJ2-3, with TRBD2 matching 10 bases. Germline CDR1 reads MNHEY; CDR2 reads SMNVEV (reference sequence). V was pared by 2 bases and J by 3 bases, with 8 bases of the junction left unmatched. The CDR3 is 17 amino acids. This CDR3 is CASSLSGGASLTDTQYF. CDR3 coding DNA: TGTGCCAGCAGTTTAAGCGGGGGGGCATCATTAACAGATACGCAGTATTTT.

V is TRBV7-2 and J is TRBJ2-1; D call uncertain. Germline CDR1 and CDR2: SGHTA and FQGNSA. The CDR3 covers 18 residues. The V and J ends lost 2 bases and 0 bases respectively, with 17 bases between them. The chain's CDR3 is CASSLIRPYGSSYNEQFF. Written as DNA, the CDR3 is TGTGCCAGCAGCTTAATCCGGCCTTACGGAAGCTCCTACAATGAGCAGTTCTTC.

This clonotype was counted ten times or more. The chain employs TRBV11-2 and TRBJ2-1; 15 bases match TRBD2. The CDR3 loop spans 19 amino acids. CDR1 and CDR2 from the germline V gene are SGHAT and FQNNGV. The J segment lost 5 bases and the V segment lost 3 bases, leaving 11 bases of the junction unmatched. The CDR3 sequence: CASSFQIGRTSGRDNEQFF. The CDR3 DNA sequence: TGTGCCAGCAGCTTTCAGATTGGTAGGACTAGCGGGAGGGACAATGAGCAGTTCTTC. Full variable domain (outside the CDR3, taken from reference TRBV11-2 and TRBJ2-1): EAGVAQSPRYKIIEKRQSVAFWCNPISGHATLYWYQQILGQGPKLLIQFQNNGVVDDSQLPKDRFSAERLKGVDSTLKIQPAKLEDSAVYLCASSFQIGRTSGRDNEQFFGPGTRLTVL.

This clonotype appeared many times. CDR3 loop: CASSLVGLSPYEQYF. DNA of the CDR3: TGTGCCAGCAGTTTAGTGGGACTCTCGCCCTACGAGCAGTACTTC. The chain joins TRBV12-3 or TRBV12-4 to TRBJ2-7, with D possibly TRBD2 on 6 matching bases. The CDR3 is 15 amino acids. Trimming took off 1 base at V and 2 bases at J, with 12 bases between the two ends.

This clonotype was seen at least ten times. V is TRBV29-1 and J is TRBJ2-7, with D possibly matching TRBD2 (5 bases). The CDR3 spans 13 residues. The germline gives CDR1 SQVTM, CDR2 ANQGSEA. Trimming pared 3 bases from V and 0 bases from J, leaving 9 bases between. CDR3 sequence (DNA): TGCAGCGTTGAGAGTGGGAGCTCCTACGAGCAGTACTTC. Its protein product is CSVESGSSYEQYF.

The rearrangement uses TRBV2 and TRBJ1-4; the D is unclear. Trimming took 4 bases from V and 8 from J, leaving 14 bases between them. The CDR3 totals 14 residues. The germline gives CDR1 SNHLY, CDR2 FYNNEI. In nucleotides, the CDR3 is TGTGCCAGCAGTGTGCGGTCTTTTCGCGAAAAACTGTTTTTT. It specifies CASSVRSFREKLFF.

This clonotype was counted ten times or more. The germline gene is not matched at one end of the junction; a read error may be the cause. The J gene is TRBJ2-3, the V gene TRBV7-2; D call uncertain. This CDR3 is 14 amino acids long. The germline CDR1 and CDR2 sequences are SGHTA and FQGNSA. CDR3 nucleotide sequence: TGTGCCAGCGGCTTATTTCGGAGCACAGATACGCAGTATTTT. Encoded protein: CASGLFRSTDTQYF.

This clonotype has at least ten counts. The rearrangement joins TRBV27 to TRBJ2-1; TRBD2 agrees at 7 bases. J gave up 3 bases and V 2 bases, and 4 bases lay outside the gene matches. Germline V gene lookup returns CDR1 MNHEY and CDR2 SMNVEV (reference sequence). The CDR3 has 15 amino acids. The CDR3 loop is CASSLKSGIYNEQFF. CDR3 nucleotide sequence: TGTGCCAGCAGTTTAAAGAGCGGGATCTACAATGAGCAGTTCTTC.

Many counts were recorded for this clonotype. The V call is TRBV15, the J call TRBJ2-7; tentatively, D is TRBD1 or TRBD2 (6 bases each). The V and J ends lost 3 bases and 4 bases respectively, with 19 bases between them. The CDR3 totals 16 residues. Germline values: CDR1 LNHNV, CDR2 YYDKDF (reference sequence). The chain's CDR3 is CATSSQVGQGRYEQYF. The CDR3 coding sequence is TGTGCCACCAGCAGCCAAGTGGGGCAGGGGAGGTACGAGCAGTACTTC.

At least ten counts were recorded for this clonotype. The genes are TRBV12-3 or TRBV12-4 and TRBJ2-6; D perhaps matches TRBD1 (6 bases). V was trimmed by 8 bases and J by 4 bases, leaving 15 bases between them. The CDR3 is 15 residues long. The chain's CDR3 is CASRDTRSGANVLTF. The DNA for the CDR3 is TGTGCCAGCCGGGACACTCGCTCAGGGGCCAACGTCCTGACTTTC.